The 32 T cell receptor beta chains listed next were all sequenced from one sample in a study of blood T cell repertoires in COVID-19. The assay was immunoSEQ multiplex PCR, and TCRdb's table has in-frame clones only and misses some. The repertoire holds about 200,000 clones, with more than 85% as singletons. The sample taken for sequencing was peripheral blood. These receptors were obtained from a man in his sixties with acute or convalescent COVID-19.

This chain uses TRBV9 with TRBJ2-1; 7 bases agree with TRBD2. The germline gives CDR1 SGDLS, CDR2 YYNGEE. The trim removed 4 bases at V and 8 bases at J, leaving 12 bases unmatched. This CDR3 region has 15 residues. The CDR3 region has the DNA TGTGCCAGCAGCCAAGAAGGGACTATCCAGGATGAGCAGTTCTTC. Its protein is CASSQEGTIQDEQFF.

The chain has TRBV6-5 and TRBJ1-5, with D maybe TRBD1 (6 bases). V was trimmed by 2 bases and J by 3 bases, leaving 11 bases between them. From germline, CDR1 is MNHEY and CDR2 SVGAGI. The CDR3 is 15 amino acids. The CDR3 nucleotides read TGTGCCAGCAGTTACGGGAGACAGGTCAATCAGCCCCAGCATTTT. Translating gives CASSYGRQVNQPQHF.

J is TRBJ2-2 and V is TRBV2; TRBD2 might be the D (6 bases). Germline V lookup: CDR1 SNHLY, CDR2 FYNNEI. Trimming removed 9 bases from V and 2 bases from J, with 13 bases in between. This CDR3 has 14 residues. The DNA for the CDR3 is TGTGCCAGTCTACGGACTATTAACACCGGGGAGCTGTTTTTT. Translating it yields CASLRTINTGELFF.

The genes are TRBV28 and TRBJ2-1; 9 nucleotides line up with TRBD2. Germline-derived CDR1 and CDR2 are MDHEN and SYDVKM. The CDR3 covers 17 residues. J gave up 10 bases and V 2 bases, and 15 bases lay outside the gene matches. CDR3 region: CASSLRGYAGGKVEQFF. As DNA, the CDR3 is TGTGCCAGCAGTTTAAGGGGATATGCGGGGGGGAAGGTGGAGCAGTTCTTC.

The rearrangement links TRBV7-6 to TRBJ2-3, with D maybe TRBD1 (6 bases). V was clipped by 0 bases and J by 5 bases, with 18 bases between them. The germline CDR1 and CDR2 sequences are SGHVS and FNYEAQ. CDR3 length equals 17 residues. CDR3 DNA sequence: TGTGCCAGCAGCTTAGCAGCCAGGGGAATGAATAGAGATACGCAGTATTTT. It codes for CASSLAARGMNRDTQYF.

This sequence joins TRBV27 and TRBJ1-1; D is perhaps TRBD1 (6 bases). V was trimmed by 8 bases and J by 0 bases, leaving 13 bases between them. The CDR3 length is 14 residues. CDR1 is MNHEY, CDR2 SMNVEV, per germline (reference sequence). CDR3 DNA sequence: TGTGCCAGCGGGAGGGACACTTTGAACACTGAAGCTTTCTTT. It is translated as CASGRDTLNTEAFF.

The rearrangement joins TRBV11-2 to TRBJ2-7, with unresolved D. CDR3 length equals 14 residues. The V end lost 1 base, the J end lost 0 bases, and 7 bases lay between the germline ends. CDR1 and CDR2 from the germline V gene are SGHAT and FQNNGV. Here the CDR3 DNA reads TGTGCCAGCAGCTTAGGTCCCAACTCCTACGAGCAGTACTTC. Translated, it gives CASSLGPNSYEQYF.

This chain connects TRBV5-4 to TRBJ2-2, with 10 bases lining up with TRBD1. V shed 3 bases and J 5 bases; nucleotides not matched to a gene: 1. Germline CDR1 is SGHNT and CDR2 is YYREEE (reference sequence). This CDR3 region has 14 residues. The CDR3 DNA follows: TGTGCCAGCAGCTCGGACAGGGGGACCGGGGAGCTGTTTTTT. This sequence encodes CASSSDRGTGELFF.

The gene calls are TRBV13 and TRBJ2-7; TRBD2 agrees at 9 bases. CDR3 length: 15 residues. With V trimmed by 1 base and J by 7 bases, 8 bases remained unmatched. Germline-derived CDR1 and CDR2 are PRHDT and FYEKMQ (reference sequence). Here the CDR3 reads CASSLERGASGEQYF. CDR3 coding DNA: TGTGCCAGCAGCTTAGAGCGGGGGGCATCCGGGGAGCAGTACTTC.

In DNA, the CDR3 is TGTGCCACCTCCTTGACGCGGGGGCCGCCCACCGGGGAGCTGTTTTTT. Its protein is CATSLTRGPPTGELFF. V is TRBV15 and J is TRBJ2-2; weak D call: TRBD2 (7 bases). CDR1 LNHNV and CDR2 YYDKDF come from the germline V gene (reference sequence). V lost 8 bases and J 4 bases, leaving 20 bases between the germline ends. The CDR3 extends over 16 amino acids.

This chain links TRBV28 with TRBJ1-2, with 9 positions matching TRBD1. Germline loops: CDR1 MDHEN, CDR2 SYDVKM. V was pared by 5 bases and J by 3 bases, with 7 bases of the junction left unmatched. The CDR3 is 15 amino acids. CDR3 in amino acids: CASSLFGQGHYGYTF. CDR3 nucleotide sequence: TGTGCCAGCAGTCTATTCGGACAGGGGCACTATGGCTACACCTTC.

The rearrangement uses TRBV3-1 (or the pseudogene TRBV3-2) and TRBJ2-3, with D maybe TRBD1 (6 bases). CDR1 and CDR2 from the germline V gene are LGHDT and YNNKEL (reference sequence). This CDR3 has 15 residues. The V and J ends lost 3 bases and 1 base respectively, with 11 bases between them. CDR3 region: CASSHWGLGTDTQYF. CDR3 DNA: TGTGCCAGCAGCCACTGGGGGCTGGGCACAGATACGCAGTATTTT.

CDR3 sequence: CATSRQGQETQYF. CDR3 nucleotide sequence: TGTGCCACCAGCCGACAGGGCCAAGAGACCCAGTACTTC. The gene calls are TRBV15 and TRBJ2-5, with 7 bases identical to TRBD1. V dropped 5 bases and J dropped 1; count of bases not matched to a gene: 1. The germline V gene encodes CDR1 LNHNV and CDR2 YYDKDF (reference sequence). This CDR3 has 13 amino acids.

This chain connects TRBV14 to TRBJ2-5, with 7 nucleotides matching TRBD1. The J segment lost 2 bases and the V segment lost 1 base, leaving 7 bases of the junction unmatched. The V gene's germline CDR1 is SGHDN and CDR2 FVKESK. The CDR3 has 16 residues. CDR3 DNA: TGTGCCAGCAGCCAAGGGTTGGACAGGCAACAAGAGACCCAGTACTTC. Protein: CASSQGLDRQQETQYF.

The CDR3 spells CASSLGQALTQPQHF. CDR3 DNA sequence: TGTGCCAGCAGCTTAGGCCAGGCCTTGACTCAGCCCCAGCATTTT. The genes are TRBV7-8 and TRBJ1-5; no clear D. Germline CDR1 and CDR2: SGHVS and FQNEAQ. The V end lost 1 base, the J end lost 6 bases, and 13 bases lay between the germline ends. The CDR3 is made up of 15 amino acids.

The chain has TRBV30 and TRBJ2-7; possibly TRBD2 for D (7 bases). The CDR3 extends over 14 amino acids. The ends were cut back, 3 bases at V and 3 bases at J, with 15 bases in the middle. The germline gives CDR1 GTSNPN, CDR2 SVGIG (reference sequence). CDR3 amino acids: CAWSRGAIVYEQYF. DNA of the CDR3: TGTGCCTGGAGCCGGGGGGCGATCGTCTACGAGCAGTACTTC.

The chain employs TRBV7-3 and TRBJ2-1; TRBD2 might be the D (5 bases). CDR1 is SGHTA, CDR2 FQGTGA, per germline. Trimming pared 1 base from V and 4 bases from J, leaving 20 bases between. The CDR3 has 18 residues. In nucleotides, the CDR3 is TGTGCCAGCAGCTTAATACCCCCCGCCCCCGGACTTTACAATGAGCAGTTCTTC. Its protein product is CASSLIPPAPGLYNEQFF.

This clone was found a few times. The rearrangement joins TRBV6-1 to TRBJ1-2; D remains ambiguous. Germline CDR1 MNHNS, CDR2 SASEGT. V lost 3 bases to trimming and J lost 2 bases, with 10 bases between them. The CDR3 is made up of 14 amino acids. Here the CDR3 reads CASSEKLGNYGYTF. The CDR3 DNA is TGTGCCAGCAGTGAGAAACTAGGGAACTATGGCTACACCTTC.

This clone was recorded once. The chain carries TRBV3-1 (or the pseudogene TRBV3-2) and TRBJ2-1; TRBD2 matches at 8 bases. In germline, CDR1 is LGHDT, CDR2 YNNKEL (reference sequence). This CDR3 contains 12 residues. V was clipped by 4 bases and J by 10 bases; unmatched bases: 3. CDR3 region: CASSPPSGEQFF. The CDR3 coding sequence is TGTGCCAGCAGCCCTCCTAGCGGGGAGCAGTTCTTC.

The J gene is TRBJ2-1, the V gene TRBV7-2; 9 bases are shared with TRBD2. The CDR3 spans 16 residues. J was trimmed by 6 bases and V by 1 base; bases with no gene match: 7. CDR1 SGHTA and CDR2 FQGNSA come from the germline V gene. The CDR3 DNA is TGTGCCAGCAGCTTAGAATGGCGGGGGGGCACCAATGAGCAGTTCTTC. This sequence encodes CASSLEWRGGTNEQFF.

DNA of the CDR3: TGTGCCAGCAGCTTGGGACAGGCAGCGAGCTATGGCTACACCTTC. This gives the protein CASSLGQAASYGYTF. This chain uses TRBV5-4 with TRBJ1-2; TRBD1 is a possible D gene (6 bases). Germline-derived CDR1 and CDR2 are SGHNT and YYREEE (reference sequence). This CDR3 spans 15 amino acids. The V end lost 0 bases, the J end lost 4 bases, and 13 bases lay between the germline ends.

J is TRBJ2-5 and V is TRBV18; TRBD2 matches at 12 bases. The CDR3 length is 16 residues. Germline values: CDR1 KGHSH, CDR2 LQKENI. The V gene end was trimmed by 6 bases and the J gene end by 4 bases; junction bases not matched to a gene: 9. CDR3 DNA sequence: TGTGCCAGCTCCCCCCTAGCGGGGGGGCTGGGAGAGACCCAGTACTTC. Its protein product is CASSPLAGGLGETQYF.

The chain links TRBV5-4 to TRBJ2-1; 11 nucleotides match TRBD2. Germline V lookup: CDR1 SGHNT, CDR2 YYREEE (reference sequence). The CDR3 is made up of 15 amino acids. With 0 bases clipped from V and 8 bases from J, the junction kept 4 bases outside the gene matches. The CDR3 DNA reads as TGTGCCAGCAGCTTGGAGTCTAGCGGGGGGTATGAGCAGTTCTTC. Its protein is CASSLESSGGYEQFF.

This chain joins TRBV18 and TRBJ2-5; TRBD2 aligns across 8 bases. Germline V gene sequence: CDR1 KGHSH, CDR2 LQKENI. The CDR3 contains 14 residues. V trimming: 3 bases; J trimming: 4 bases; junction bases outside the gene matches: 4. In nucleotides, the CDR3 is TGTGCCAGCTCACCCCGGGAGGGACGAGAGACCCAGTACTTC. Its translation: CASSPREGRETQYF.

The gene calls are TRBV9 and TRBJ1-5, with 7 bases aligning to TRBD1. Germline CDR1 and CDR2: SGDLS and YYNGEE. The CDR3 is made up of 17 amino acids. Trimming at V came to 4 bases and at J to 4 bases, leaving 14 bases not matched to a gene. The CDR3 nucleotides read TGTGCCAGCAGCCCGTCAAAGGTGGGACAGAGAAATCAGCCCCAGCATTTT. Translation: CASSPSKVGQRNQPQHF.

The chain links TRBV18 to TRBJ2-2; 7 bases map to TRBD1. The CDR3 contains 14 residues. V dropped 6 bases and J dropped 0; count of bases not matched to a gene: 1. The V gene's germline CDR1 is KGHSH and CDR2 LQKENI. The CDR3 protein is CASSGTANTGELFF. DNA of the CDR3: TGTGCCAGCTCGGGGACAGCGAACACCGGGGAGCTGTTTTTT.

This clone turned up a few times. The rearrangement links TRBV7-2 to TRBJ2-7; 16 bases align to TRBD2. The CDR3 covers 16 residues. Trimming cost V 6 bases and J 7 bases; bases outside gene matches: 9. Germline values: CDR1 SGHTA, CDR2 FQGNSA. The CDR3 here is CASRPGTSGGAWEQYF. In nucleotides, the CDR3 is TGTGCCAGCAGACCCGGGACTAGCGGGGGGGCCTGGGAGCAGTACTTC.

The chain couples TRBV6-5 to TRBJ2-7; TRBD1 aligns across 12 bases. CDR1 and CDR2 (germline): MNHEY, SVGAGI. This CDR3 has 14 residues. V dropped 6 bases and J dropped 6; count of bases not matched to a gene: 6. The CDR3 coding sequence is TGTGCCAGCAGAGCCGGGACAGGGGGCGGCGAGCAGTACTTC. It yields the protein CASRAGTGGGEQYF.

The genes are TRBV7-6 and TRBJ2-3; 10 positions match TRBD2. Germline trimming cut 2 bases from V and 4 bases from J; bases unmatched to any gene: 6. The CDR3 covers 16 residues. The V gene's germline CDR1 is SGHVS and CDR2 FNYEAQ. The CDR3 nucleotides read TGTGCCAGCAGCTTATTGGTAGCGGGGGGTGCAGATACGCAGTATTTT. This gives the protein CASSLLVAGGADTQYF. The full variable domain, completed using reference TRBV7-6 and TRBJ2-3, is GAGVSQSPRYKVTKRGQDVALRCDPISGHVSLYWYRQALGQGPEFLTYFNYEAQQDKSGLPNDRFSAERPEGSISTLTIQRTEQRDSAMYRCASSLLVAGGADTQYFGPGTRLTVL.

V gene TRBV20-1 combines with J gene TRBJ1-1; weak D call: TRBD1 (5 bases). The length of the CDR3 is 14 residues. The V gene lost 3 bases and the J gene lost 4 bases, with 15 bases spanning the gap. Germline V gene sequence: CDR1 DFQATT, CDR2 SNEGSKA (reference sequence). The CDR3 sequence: CSASGTEGFTEAFF. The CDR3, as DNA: TGCAGTGCTAGTGGGACGGAGGGTTTCACTGAAGCTTTCTTT.

The CDR3 protein is CASGGWVGLHF. CDR3 coding DNA: TGTGCCAGTGGAGGTTGGGTCGGTCTCCACTTT. The rearrangement joins TRBV19 to TRBJ1-6; D unresolved. This CDR3 has 11 residues. Germline CDR1 and CDR2: LNHDA and SQIVND (reference sequence). Trimming cost V 8 bases and J 16 bases, with 15 bases left between them.

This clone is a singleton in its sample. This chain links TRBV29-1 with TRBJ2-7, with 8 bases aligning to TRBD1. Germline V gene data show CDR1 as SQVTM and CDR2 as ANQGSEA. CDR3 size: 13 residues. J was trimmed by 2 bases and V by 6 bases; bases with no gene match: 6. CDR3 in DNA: TGCAGCGTAGGGGGACAGGAACCCTACGAGCAGTACTTC. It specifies CSVGGQEPYEQYF.